One and the same sample provided the 19 T cell receptor beta chains below, sequenced in a study of blood T cell repertoires in COVID-19. The table came from immunoSEQ multiplex PCR; TCRdb's copy has only in-frame clones and leaves some out. The table includes over 300,000 clones, 70% to 90% detected once. Specimen: PBMCs or T cells enriched from blood (not recorded which). The receptors were gathered from a woman in her thirties who had recovered from COVID-19.

CDR3 sequence (DNA): TGTGCCAGCTCACTCGGACAGGGTGGCCATGGCTACACCTTC. Protein product: CASSLGQGGHGYTF. The chain couples TRBV18 to TRBJ1-2, with 8 positions matching TRBD1. Germline trimming cut 4 bases from V and 6 bases from J; bases unmatched to any gene: 7. The CDR3 extends over 14 amino acids. Germline CDR1 and CDR2: KGHSH and LQKENI.

The chain has TRBV6-5 and TRBJ1-2; D is uncertain. This CDR3 is 15 amino acids long. CDR1 is MNHEY and CDR2 is SVGAGI in the germline V gene. The ends were cut back, 6 bases at V and 4 bases at J, with 18 bases in the middle. This CDR3 is CASSKRVGEVYGYTF. DNA for the CDR3: TGTGCCAGCAGCAAACGGGTCGGGGAGGTCTATGGCTACACCTTC.

CDR3 bases: TGTGCCAATCAGGACAGTATTAAGGGGTTAGGCGGCTACACCTTC. This translates into CANQDSIKGLGGYTF. The rearrangement links TRBV6-4 to TRBJ1-2; a weak D match, TRBD1 (6 bases). Trimming stripped 10 bases from V and 8 bases from J, with 26 bases between. This CDR3 has 15 residues. The V gene's germline CDR1 is MRHNA and CDR2 SNTAGT.

This rearrangement joins TRBV19 to TRBJ1-1; 10 positions agree with TRBD1. Germline V CDR1 and CDR2: LNHDA, SQIVND (reference sequence). Trimming cost V 4 bases and J 1 base; bases outside gene matches: 3. This CDR3 is built from 15 residues. The CDR3 region has the DNA TGTGCCAGTAGTAGGGGGGACAGGGGGAACACTGAAGCTTTCTTT. It encodes CASSRGDRGNTEAFF.

This chain links TRBV9 with TRBJ1-3; the D gene is possibly TRBD1 (5 bases). This CDR3 region has 17 residues. V lost 3 bases, J lost 4 bases, and 20 bases lay in between. CDR1 and CDR2 (germline): SGDLS, YYNGEE. DNA for the CDR3: TGTGCCAGCAGCGGCCCACCCTCAGGGATTGCCGGAAACACCATATATTTT. The encoded protein is CASSGPPSGIAGNTIYF.

This chain uses TRBV7-9 with TRBJ1-2; weak D call: TRBD1 (6 bases). The CDR3 spans 14 residues. Between the trimmed V and J ends, which lost 1 base and 3 bases, there was a span of 9 bases. In germline, CDR1 is SEHNR, CDR2 FQNEAQ (reference sequence). The CDR3 region is CASSLERGHYGYTF. The CDR3 DNA reads TGTGCCAGCAGCTTAGAGCGGGGGCACTATGGCTACACCTTC.

The chain recombines TRBV13 with TRBJ2-7, with D possibly TRBD2 on 6 matching bases. V gave up 5 bases and J gave up 6 bases, with 14 bases separating them. CDR3 size: 13 residues. Germline-derived CDR1 and CDR2 are PRHDT and FYEKMQ (reference sequence). This chain's CDR3 is CASSPRTTVEQYF. As DNA, the CDR3 is TGTGCCAGCAGCCCCAGGACTACCGTCGAGCAGTACTTC. Using reference TRBV13 and TRBJ2-7 for the parts outside the CDR3, the full variable domain is AAGVIQSPRHLIKEKRETATLKCYPIPRHDTVYWYQQGPGQDPQFLISFYEKMQSDKGSIPDRFSAQQFSDYHSELNMSSLELGDSALYFCASSPRTTVEQYFGPGTRLTVT.

This sequence joins TRBV5-1 and TRBJ1-1; TRBD1 matches at 9 bases. The V and J ends lost 0 bases and 5 bases, in that order; junction bases with no gene match: 8. The germline V gene encodes CDR1 SGHRS and CDR2 YFSETQ. CDR3 length: 16 residues. The CDR3 sequence is CASSLGATGGKTEAFF. Written as DNA, the CDR3 is TGCGCCAGCAGCTTGGGGGCGACAGGGGGTAAAACTGAAGCTTTCTTT.

The rearrangement links TRBV6-1 to TRBJ1-5; 8 bases line up with TRBD1. Germline CDR1 is MNHNS and CDR2 is SASEGT. V dropped 4 bases and J dropped 3; count of bases not matched to a gene: 8. There are 16 residues in the CDR3. The CDR3 nucleotides are TGTGCCAGCAGTGTTGAGAGACAGGGGAACAATCAGCCCCAGCATTTT. This codes for CASSVERQGNNQPQHF.

This chain links TRBV30 with TRBJ2-7; D is possibly TRBD1 (5 bases). The CDR3 is made up of 15 amino acids. In germline, CDR1 is GTSNPN, CDR2 SVGIG (reference sequence). The V and J ends lost 0 bases and 2 bases respectively, with 14 bases between them. In nucleotides, the CDR3 is TGTGCCTGGAGTGTACAACTGGGGCTAACCTACGAGCAGTACTTC. This encodes CAWSVQLGLTYEQYF.

The chain joins TRBV9 to TRBJ2-3, with unresolved D. V shed 3 bases and J shed 0 bases, with 14 bases lying between them. The CDR3 totals 16 residues. The germline V gene encodes CDR1 SGDLS and CDR2 YYNGEE. Here the CDR3 reads CASSDPVAVSTDTQYF. DNA of the CDR3: TGTGCCAGCAGCGATCCGGTGGCGGTTAGCACAGATACGCAGTATTTT.

The chain is built from TRBV7-2 and TRBJ1-5; the D is unclear. This CDR3 contains 15 residues. Germline CDR1 is SGHTA and CDR2 is FQGNSA. The V and J ends lost 4 bases and 2 bases respectively, with 12 bases between them. CDR3 in amino acids: CASSSAGSRNQPQHF. CDR3 bases: TGTGCCAGCAGCTCAGCCGGGTCGCGCAATCAGCCCCAGCATTTT.

The chain has TRBV25-1 and TRBJ1-1; D is undetermined. The CDR3 totals 12 residues. V was cut by 0 bases and J by 5 bases, with 4 bases left in between. The V gene's germline CDR1 is MGHDK and CDR2 SYGVNS. This chain's CDR3 is CASSEYATEAFF. CDR3 nucleotides: TGTGCCAGCAGTGAATACGCGACTGAAGCTTTCTTT.

The genes are TRBV5-6 and TRBJ2-5, with a possible D match to TRBD1 (5 bases). Deletions cut 0 bases from V and 5 bases from J, with 11 bases between. This CDR3 contains 14 residues. Germline V gene sequence: CDR1 SGHDT, CDR2 YYEEEE. In nucleotides, the CDR3 is TGTGCCAGCAGCTTGGCAGGGTTAAGGGAGACCCAGTACTTC. It encodes CASSLAGLRETQYF.

V and J are TRBV29-1 and TRBJ2-3; D uncertain. This CDR3 has 13 amino acids. Per germline, CDR1 SQVTM and CDR2 ANQGSEA. The V and J ends lost 4 bases and 1 base respectively, with 9 bases between them. For the CDR3, the DNA is TGCAGCGTTGGGGCTCTGGGCACAGATACGCAGTATTTT. Amino acid sequence: CSVGALGTDTQYF.

This clone came up a few times. As DNA, the CDR3 is TGTGCCAGCAGCCCAGGGAAAACTGAAGCTTTCTTT. Translating it yields CASSPGKTEAFF. This sequence joins TRBV9 and TRBJ1-1; weak D call: TRBD1 (5 bases). With 4 bases removed from V and 5 bases from J, the gap between germline ends came to 9 bases. The length of the CDR3 is 12 residues. CDR1 and CDR2 (germline): SGDLS, YYNGEE.

The V call is TRBV6-5, the J call TRBJ1-2, with a possible D match to TRBD1 (6 bases). The CDR3 consists of 14 residues. Looked up from germline, CDR1 is MNHEY and CDR2 is SVGAGI. V was pared by 7 bases and J by 5 bases, with 17 bases between. The CDR3 DNA is TGTGCCAGCATCCCCAGGGGTCAGGGGTATGGCTACACCTTC. It encodes CASIPRGQGYGYTF.

The chain uses TRBV3-1 (or the pseudogene TRBV3-2) and TRBJ1-2; TRBD1 agrees at 7 bases. The CDR3 has 16 amino acids. Germline CDR1 reads LGHDT; CDR2 reads YNNKEL (reference sequence). V lost 1 base and J lost 6; bases outside the gene matches: 11. The CDR3 sequence is CASSQGAGGSPNGYTF. In nucleotides, the CDR3 is TGTGCCAGCAGCCAAGGTGCAGGGGGGAGCCCCAATGGCTACACCTTC.

V gene TRBV9 combines with J gene TRBJ2-2; 13 bases align to TRBD2. V shed 3 bases, J shed 11 bases, and the junction held 10 bases outside the gene matches. The CDR3 consists of 16 residues. The V gene's germline CDR1 is SGDLS and CDR2 YYNGEE. CDR3 protein: CASSAPELAGGSELFF. The CDR3 nucleotides are TGTGCCAGCAGCGCACCCGAACTAGCGGGGGGGTCAGAGCTGTTTTTT.